The entry below gives a single T cell receptor (beta chain) sequence along with its context. Antigen specificity is unknown. V was shortened by 4 bases and J by 3 bases, with 16 bases between the two germline ends. Per the germline V gene, CDR1 is MNHEY and CDR2 is SVGAGI. This CDR3 contains 15 residues. The data belong to a study of OX40 agonist ivuxolimab in advanced cancers. General study results and limits: Partly responding patients at 0.1-3.0 mg/kg showed some of the smallest clonal expansion.

Measured with immunoSEQ multiplex PCR; TCRdb has only the in-frame clones, and not every one. This table holds about 71,000 clones, just under 95% found once. The source material was CD4+ or CD8+ T cells sorted from blood, sampled in a trial of the OX40 agonist ivuxolimab. This chain uses TRBV6-5 with TRBJ2-7; D may be TRBD2 (6 bases). This receptor was identified in an adult with an advanced solid tumor such as melanoma, head and neck, liver or kidney cancer. The DNA of the CDR3 is TGTGCCAGCAGTTCTTACCCGGGACTTGGCTACGAGCAGTACTTC. This sequence encodes CASSSYPGLGYEQYF.